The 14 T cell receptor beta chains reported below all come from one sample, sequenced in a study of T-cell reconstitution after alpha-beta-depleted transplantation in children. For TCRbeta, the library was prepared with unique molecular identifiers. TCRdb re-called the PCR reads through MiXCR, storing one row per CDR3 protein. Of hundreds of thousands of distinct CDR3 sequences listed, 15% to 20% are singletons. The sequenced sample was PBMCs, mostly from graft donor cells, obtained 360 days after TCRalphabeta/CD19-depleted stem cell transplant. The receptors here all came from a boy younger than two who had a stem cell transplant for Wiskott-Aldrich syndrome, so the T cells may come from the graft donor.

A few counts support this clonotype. CDR3 loop: CATSRDPTRETQYF. The CDR3 region has the DNA TGTGCCACCAGCAGAGATCCTACGAGAGAGACCCAGTACTTC. The J gene is TRBJ2-5, the V gene TRBV15, with D unresolved. CDR3 length: 14 amino acids. Trimming took off 0 bases at V and 4 bases at J, with 9 bases between the two ends. The germline gives CDR1 LNHNV, CDR2 YYDKDF (reference sequence).

The CDR3 DNA reads TGTGCCAGCAGCTGGGGTCGTAGCTCCTACAATGAGCAGTTCTTC. Its protein is CASSWGRSSYNEQFF. The V and J genes are TRBV5-8 and TRBJ2-1, with D unresolved. Germline lookup yields CDR1 SGHTS and CDR2 YDEGEE. CDR3 length: 15 residues. The V gene lost 3 bases and the J gene lost 0 bases, with 10 bases spanning the gap.

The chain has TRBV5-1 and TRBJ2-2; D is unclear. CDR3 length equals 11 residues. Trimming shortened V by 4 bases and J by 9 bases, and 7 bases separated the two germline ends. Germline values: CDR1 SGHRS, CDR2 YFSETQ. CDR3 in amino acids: CASSTTRELFF. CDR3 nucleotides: TGCGCCAGCAGCACGACCCGGGAGCTGTTTTTT.

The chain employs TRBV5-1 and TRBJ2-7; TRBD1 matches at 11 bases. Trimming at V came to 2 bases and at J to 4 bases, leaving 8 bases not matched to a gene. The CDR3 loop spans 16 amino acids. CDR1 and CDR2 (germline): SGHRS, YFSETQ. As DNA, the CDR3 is TGCGCCAGCAGCTTAACTCCGGGGACAGGGGGGTACGAGCAGTACTTC. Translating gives CASSLTPGTGGYEQYF.

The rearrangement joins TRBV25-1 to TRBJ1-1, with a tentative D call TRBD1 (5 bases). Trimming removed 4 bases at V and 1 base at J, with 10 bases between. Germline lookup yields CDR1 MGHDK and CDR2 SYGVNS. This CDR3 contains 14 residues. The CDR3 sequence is CASSVQGRNTEAFF. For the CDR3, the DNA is TGTGCCAGCAGTGTCCAGGGTAGGAACACTGAAGCTTTCTTT.

CDR3 nucleotide sequence: TGTGCCAGCAGCCAAAACAGGGGGCAGGACGAGCAGTACTTC. It codes for CASSQNRGQDEQYF. The chain combines TRBV7-9 with TRBJ2-7, with 9 bases that match TRBD1. Germline trimming cut 5 bases from V and 5 bases from J; bases unmatched to any gene: 7. Germline lookup yields CDR1 SEHNR and CDR2 FQNEAQ (reference sequence). There are 14 residues in the CDR3. Together with reference TRBV7-9 and TRBJ2-7, the CDR3 gives the full variable domain: DTGVSQNPRHKITKRGQNVTFRCDPISEHNRLYWYRQTLGQGPEFLTYFQNEAQLEKSRLLSDRFSAERPKGSFSTLEIQRTEQGDSAMYLCASSQNRGQDEQYFGPGTRLTVT.

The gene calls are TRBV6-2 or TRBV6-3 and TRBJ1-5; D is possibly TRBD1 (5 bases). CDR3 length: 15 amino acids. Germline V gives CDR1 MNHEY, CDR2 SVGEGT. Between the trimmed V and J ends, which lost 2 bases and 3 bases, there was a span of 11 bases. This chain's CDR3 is CASSYIDRINQPQHF. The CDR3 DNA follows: TGTGCCAGCAGTTACATCGACAGAATCAATCAGCCCCAGCATTTT.

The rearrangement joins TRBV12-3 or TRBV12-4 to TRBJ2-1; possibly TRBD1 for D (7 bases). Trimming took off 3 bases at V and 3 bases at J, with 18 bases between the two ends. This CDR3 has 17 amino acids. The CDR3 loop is CASSFWGVRQGYNEQFF. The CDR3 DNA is TGTGCCAGCAGTTTTTGGGGGGTTAGACAGGGCTACAATGAGCAGTTCTTC.

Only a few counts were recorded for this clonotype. The DNA for the CDR3 is TGTGCCAGCCGCTCGGGGGTGGAGCAGTTCTTC. Amino acid sequence: CASRSGVEQFF. The chain has TRBV7-2 and TRBJ2-1; weak D call: TRBD2 (6 bases). Trimming removed 8 bases at V and 10 bases at J, with 12 bases between. CDR1 and CDR2 (germline): SGHTA, FQGNSA. CDR3 size: 11 residues. Full variable domain (remainder filled in from reference TRBV7-2 and TRBJ2-1): GAGVSQSPSNKVTEKGKDVELRCDPISGHTALYWYRQSLGQGLEFLIYFQGNSAPDKSGLPSDRFSAERTGGSVSTLTIQRTQQEDSAVYLCASRSGVEQFFGPGTRLTVL.

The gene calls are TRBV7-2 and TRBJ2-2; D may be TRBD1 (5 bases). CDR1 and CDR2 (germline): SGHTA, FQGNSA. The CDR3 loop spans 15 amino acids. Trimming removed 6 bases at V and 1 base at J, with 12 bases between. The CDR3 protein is CASRGYRLNTGELFF. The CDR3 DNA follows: TGTGCCAGCAGGGGTTACAGGTTGAACACCGGGGAGCTGTTTTTT.

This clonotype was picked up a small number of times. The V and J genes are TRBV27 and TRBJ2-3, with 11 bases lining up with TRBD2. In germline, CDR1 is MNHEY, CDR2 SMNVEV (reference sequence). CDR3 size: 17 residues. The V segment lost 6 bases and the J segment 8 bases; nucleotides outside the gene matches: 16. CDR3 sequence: CASSSPYTGLAGGTQYF. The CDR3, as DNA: TGTGCCAGCAGCTCCCCATATACCGGGCTAGCGGGAGGTACGCAGTATTTT.

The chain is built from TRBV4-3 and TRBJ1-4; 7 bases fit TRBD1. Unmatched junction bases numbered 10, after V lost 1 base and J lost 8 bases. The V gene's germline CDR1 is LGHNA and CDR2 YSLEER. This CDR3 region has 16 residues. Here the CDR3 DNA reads TGCGCCAGCAGCCAAGCTAAGACAGGGTCAAGGGAAAAACTGTTTTTT. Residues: CASSQAKTGSREKLFF.

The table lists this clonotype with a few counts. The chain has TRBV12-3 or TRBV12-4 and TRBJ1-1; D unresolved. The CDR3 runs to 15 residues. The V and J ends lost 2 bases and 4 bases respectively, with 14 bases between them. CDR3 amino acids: CASSLFRRGSTEAFF. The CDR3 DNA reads TGTGCCAGCAGTTTATTTAGGCGAGGATCCACTGAAGCTTTCTTT.

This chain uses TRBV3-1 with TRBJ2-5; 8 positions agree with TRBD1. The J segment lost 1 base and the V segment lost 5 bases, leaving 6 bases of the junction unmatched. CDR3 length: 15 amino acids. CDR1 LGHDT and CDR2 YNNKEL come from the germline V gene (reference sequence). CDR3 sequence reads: CASSKYRGSQETQYF. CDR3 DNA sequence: TGTGCCAGCAGCAAGTACAGGGGGAGCCAAGAGACCCAGTACTTC.